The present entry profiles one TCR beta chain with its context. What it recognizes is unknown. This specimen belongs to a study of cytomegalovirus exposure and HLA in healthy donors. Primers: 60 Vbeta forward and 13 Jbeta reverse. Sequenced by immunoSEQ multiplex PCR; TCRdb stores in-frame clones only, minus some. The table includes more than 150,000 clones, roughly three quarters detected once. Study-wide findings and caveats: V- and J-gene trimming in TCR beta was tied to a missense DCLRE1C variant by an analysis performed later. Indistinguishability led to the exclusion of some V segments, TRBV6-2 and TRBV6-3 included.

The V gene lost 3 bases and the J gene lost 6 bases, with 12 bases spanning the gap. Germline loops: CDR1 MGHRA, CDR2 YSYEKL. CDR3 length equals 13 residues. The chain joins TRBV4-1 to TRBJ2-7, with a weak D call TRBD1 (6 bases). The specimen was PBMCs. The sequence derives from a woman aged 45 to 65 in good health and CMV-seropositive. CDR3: CASSQEDSREQYF. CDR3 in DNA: TGCGCCAGCAGCCAGGAGGACAGTCGCGAGCAGTACTTC.